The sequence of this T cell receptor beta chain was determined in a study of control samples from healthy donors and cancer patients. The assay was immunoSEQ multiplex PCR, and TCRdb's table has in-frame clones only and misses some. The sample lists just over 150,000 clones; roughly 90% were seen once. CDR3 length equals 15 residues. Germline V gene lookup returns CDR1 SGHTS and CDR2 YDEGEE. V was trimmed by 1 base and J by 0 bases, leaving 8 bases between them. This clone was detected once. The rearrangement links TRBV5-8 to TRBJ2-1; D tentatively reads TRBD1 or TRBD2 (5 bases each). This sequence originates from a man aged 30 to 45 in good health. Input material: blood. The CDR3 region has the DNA TGTGCCAGCAGCTTGTCTGGGGGCTCCTACAATGAGCAGTTCTTC. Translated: CASSLSGGSYNEQFF. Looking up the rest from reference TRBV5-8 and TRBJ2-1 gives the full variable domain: EAGVTQSPTHLIKTRGQQATLRCSPISGHTSVYWYQQALGLGLQFLLWYDEGEERNRGNFPPRFSGRQFPNYSSELNVNALELEDSALYLCASSLSGGSYNEQFFGPGTRLTVL.